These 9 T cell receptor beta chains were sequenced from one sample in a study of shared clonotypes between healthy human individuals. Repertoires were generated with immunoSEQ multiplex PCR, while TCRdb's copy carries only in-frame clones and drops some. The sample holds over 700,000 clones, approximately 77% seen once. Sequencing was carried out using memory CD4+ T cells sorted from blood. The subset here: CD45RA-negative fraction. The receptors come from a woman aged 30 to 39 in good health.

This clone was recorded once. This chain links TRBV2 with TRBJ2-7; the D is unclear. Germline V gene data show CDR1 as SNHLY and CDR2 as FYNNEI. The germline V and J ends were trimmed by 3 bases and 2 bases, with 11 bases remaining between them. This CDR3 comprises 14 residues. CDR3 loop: CASSDLSFTYEQYF. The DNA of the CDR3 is TGTGCCAGCAGTGATCTGTCCTTCACCTACGAGCAGTACTTC.

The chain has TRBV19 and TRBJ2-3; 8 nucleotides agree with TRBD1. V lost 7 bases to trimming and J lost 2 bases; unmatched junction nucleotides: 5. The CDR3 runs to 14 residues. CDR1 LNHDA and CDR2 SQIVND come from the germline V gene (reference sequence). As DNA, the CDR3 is TGTGCCAGTAAGACAGGGGTTGACACAGATACGCAGTATTTT. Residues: CASKTGVDTDTQYF.

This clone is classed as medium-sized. CDR3 DNA: TGTGCCAGCTCTCGCGGCGGGAGCGGCGGAGATACGCAGTATTTT. This codes for CASSRGGSGGDTQYF. V is TRBV11-3 and J is TRBJ2-3, with 7 bases aligning to TRBD2. From germline, CDR1 is SGHNT and CDR2 YENEEA. The CDR3 loop spans 15 amino acids. V dropped 8 bases and J dropped 5; count of bases not matched to a gene: 13.

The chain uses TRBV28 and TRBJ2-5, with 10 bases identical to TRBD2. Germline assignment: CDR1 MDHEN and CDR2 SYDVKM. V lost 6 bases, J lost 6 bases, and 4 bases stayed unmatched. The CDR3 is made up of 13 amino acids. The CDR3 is CASSPSGSQTQYF. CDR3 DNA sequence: TGTGCCAGCAGCCCTAGCGGGAGTCAGACCCAGTACTTC.

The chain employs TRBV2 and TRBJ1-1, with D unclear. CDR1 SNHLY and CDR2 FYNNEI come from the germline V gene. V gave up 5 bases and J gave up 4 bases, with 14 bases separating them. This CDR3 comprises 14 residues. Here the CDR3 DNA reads TGTGCCAGCAGTTTGGGCTCAACGGGCACTGAAGCTTTCTTT. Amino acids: CASSLGSTGTEAFF. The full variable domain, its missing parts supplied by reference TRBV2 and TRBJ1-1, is EPEVTQTPSHQVTQMGQEVILRCVPISNHLYFYWYRQILGQKVEFLVSFYNNEISEKSEIFDDQFSVERPDGSNFTLKIRSTKLEDSAMYFCASSLGSTGTEAFFGQGTRLTVV.

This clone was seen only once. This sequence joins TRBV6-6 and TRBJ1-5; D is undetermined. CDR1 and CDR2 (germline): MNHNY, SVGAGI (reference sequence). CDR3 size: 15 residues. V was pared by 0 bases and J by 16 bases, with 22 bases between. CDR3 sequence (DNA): TGTGCCAGCAGTTACTCGAGTAGCGTAACAGCCTTTTCACATTTT. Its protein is CASSYSSSVTAFSHF.

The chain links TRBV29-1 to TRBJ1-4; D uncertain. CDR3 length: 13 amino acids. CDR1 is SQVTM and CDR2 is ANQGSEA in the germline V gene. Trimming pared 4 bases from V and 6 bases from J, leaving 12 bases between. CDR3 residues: CSVAKAQDEKLFF. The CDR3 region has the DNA TGCAGCGTTGCCAAGGCGCAAGATGAAAAACTGTTTTTT.

The CDR3 protein is CASRGQGPRNEQFF. The CDR3 nucleotides are TGTGCCAGCAGGGGACAGGGGCCCCGCAATGAGCAGTTCTTC. V and J are TRBV6-5 and TRBJ2-1; 10 bases are a match to TRBD1. Germline CDR1 reads MNHEY; CDR2 reads SVGAGI. This CDR3 region has 14 residues. With V trimmed by 6 bases and J by 6 bases, 5 bases remained unmatched.

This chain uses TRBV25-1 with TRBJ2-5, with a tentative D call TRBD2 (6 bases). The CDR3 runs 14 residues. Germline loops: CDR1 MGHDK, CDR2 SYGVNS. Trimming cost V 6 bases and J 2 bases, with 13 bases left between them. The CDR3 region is CASRGGASQETQYF. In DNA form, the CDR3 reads TGTGCCAGCAGAGGAGGGGCATCACAAGAGACCCAGTACTTC.